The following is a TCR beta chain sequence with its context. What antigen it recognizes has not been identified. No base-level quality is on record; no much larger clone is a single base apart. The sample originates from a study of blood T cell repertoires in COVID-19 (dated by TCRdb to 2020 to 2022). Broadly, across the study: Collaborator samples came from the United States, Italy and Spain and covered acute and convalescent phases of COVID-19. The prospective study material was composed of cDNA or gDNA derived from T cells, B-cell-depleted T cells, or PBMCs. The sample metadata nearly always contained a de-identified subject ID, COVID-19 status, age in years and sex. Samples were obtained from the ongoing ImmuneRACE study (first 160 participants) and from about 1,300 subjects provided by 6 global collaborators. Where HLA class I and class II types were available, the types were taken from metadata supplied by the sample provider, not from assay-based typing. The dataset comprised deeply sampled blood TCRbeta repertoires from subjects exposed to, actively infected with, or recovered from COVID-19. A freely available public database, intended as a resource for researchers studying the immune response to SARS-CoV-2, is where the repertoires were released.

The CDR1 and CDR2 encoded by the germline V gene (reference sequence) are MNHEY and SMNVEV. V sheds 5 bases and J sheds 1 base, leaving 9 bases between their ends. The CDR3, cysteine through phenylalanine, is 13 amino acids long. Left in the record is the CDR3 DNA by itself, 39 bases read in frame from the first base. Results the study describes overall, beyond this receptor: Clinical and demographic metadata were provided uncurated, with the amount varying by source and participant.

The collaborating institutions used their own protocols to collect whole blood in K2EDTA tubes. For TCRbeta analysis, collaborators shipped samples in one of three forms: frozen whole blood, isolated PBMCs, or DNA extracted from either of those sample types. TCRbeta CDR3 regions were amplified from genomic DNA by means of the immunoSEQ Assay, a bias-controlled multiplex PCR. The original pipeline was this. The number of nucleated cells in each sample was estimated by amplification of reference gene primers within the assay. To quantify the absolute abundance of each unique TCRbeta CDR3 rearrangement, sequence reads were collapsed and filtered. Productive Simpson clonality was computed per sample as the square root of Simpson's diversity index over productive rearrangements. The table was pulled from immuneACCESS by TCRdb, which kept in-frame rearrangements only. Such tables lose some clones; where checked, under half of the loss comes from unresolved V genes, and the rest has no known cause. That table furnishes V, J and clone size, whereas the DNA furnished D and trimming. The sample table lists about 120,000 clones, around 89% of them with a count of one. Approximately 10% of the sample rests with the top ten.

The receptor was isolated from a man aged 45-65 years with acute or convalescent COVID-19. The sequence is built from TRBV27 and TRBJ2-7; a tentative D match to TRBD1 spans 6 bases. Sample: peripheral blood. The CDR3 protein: CASSLGTSYEQYF. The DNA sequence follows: TGTGCCAGCAGTCTAGGGACATCCTACGAGCAGTACTTC.